This T cell receptor (beta chain) emerged from a study of CD8 T cells in ankylosing spondylitis. CDR1 and CDR2 (germline): DFQATT, SNEGSKA (reference sequence). With V trimmed by 7 bases and J by 3 bases, 7 bases remained unmatched. The CDR3 contains 14 residues. This clonotype occurred a few times. TCRdb re-called the 5' RACE reads through MiXCR, storing one row per CDR3 protein. The data contain 200,000 to 250,000 distinct CDR3 sequences, around a quarter of them seen just once; the ten biggest clones take up about 7%. This chain connects TRBV20-1 to TRBJ2-1, with 9 bases that match TRBD1. The sequence derives from a male donor with ankylosing spondylitis or in good health (not recorded which). The source material was blood, either unsorted or a sorted T cell fraction (not recorded which). The CDR3: CSVRRDRDYNEQFF. In DNA form, the CDR3 reads TGCAGTGTAAGACGGGACAGGGACTACAATGAGCAGTTCTTC.